The present T cell receptor (beta chain) was sequenced within a study of cytomegalovirus exposure and HLA in healthy donors. Primers for the PCR totalled 60 Vbeta and 13 Jbeta. Sequencing was performed with immunoSEQ multiplex PCR; in TCRdb, only in-frame clones are kept and a portion is missing. This table has fewer than 200,000 clones, approximately 80% appearing once. In its sample, this clone was seen a few times. The sequenced material came from PBMCs. This TCR was sampled from a woman aged 50 to 65 in good health and CMV-seronegative.

The CDR3 sequence: CAWSKMGGALLHF. The CDR3 DNA follows: TGTGCCTGGAGCAAGATGGGGGGGGCTCTCCTCCACTTT. This chain links TRBV30 with TRBJ1-6, with D perhaps matching TRBD1 (6 bases). CDR1 is GTSNPN and CDR2 is SVGIG in the germline V gene (reference sequence). V was shortened by 3 bases and J by 15 bases, with 18 bases between the two germline ends. The CDR3 covers 13 residues.